This TCR beta chain was retrieved from a study of a mutant IDH1 vaccine in newly diagnosed glioma. The CDR3 length is 14 residues. CDR1 is MDHEN, CDR2 SYDVKM, per germline. Trimming took 6 bases from V and 3 from J, leaving 14 bases between them. Produced via immunoSEQ multiplex PCR; TCRdb's table is partial and in-frame only. Of 85,000 to 100,000 clones in the sample, 83% are singletons; the top ten hold 7% to 9%. Time point indicated: baseline, week 1 (first vaccination visit). Treatment defined: pre-vaccination baseline after standard-of-care therapy. This TCR was recovered from a woman between 50 and 59 years old with glioma. V gene TRBV28 combines with J gene TRBJ2-5; D unclear. The starting material was PBMCs, obtained from a glioma patient treated with radiotherapy, temozolomide or both. This chain's CDR3 is CASSSNYLKETQYF. For the CDR3, the DNA is TGTGCCAGCAGCTCTAATTACCTAAAAGAGACCCAGTACTTC.